Listed below are T cell receptor beta chains from one sample, sequenced in a study of cytomegalovirus exposure and HLA in healthy donors. Generated by immunoSEQ multiplex PCR, the TCRdb table keeps only in-frame clones and is missing some. This table has about 300,000 clones, around 86% appearing once. The sequenced material came from PBMCs. The receptors stem from a man aged 40-55 years in good health and CMV-seropositive. Each CDR3 is given with its conserved first and last residue. Fields, in order: CDR3 DNA, CDR3 protein, D gene, J gene, V gene. The D gene is left open where the match is weak.

cdr3_nt: TGTGCCAGCTCACCATCCAGGGGGACTAGCGGGAGTCGGGCCTGGGATGAGCAGTTCTTC
cdr3_aa: CASSPSRGTSGSRAWDEQFF
d_call: TRBD2
j_call: TRBJ2-1
v_call: TRBV18

cdr3_nt: TGTGCCAGCAGCGGGACAGGGGGCGCCACGGGAGTCTACACCGGGGAGCTGTTTTTT
cdr3_aa: CASSGTGGATGVYTGELFF
d_call: TRBD1
j_call: TRBJ2-2
v_call: TRBV7-3

cdr3_nt: TGTGCCAGCAGCCCGCCCGACTGGACAGGGCGCACAGATACGCAGTATTTT
cdr3_aa: CASSPPDWTGRTDTQYF
d_call: NA
j_call: TRBJ2-3
v_call: TRBV21-1

cdr3_nt: TGTGCCAGTGCCTTAAAGAGCTCCTACGAGCAGTACTTC
cdr3_aa: CASALKSSYEQYF
d_call: NA
j_call: TRBJ2-7
v_call: TRBV7-9

cdr3_nt: TGTGCCAGCAGCTTGTTGACAGGGGATCAGCCCCAGCATTTT
cdr3_aa: CASSLLTGDQPQHF
d_call: TRBD1
j_call: TRBJ1-5
v_call: TRBV7-8

cdr3_nt: TGTGCCAGCAGTGAGACTAGCGCCAGCACAGATACGCAGTATTTT
cdr3_aa: CASSETSASTDTQYF
d_call: TRBD2
j_call: TRBJ2-3
v_call: TRBV2

cdr3_nt: TGCAGCGTTGAGGGAAGGGACAGGGGGCTAGTTGGCTACACCTTC
cdr3_aa: CSVEGRDRGLVGYTF
d_call: TRBD1
j_call: TRBJ1-2
v_call: TRBV29-1

cdr3_nt: TGTGCCAGCAGCGCCAGCTCTGGGGCAACCTACGAGCAGTACTTC
cdr3_aa: CASSASSGATYEQYF
d_call: NA
j_call: TRBJ2-7
v_call: TRBV5-4

cdr3_nt: TGTGCCAGGACGGGCAGGGGGGCTGCGGGAAACACCATATATTTT
cdr3_aa: CARTGRGAAGNTIYF
d_call: TRBD1
j_call: TRBJ1-3
v_call: TRBV2

cdr3_nt: TGTGCCAGCAGCTTAGACGGACAGGTGAACACTGAAGCTTTCTTT
cdr3_aa: CASSLDGQVNTEAFF
d_call: TRBD1
j_call: TRBJ1-1
v_call: TRBV11-3

cdr3_nt: TGTGCCAGCAGACGAGGGGGAACCTCCTACGAGCAGTACTTC
cdr3_aa: CASRRGGTSYEQYF
d_call: NA
j_call: TRBJ2-7
v_call: TRBV27

cdr3_nt: TGCACTGTGACTAGCGGATACAATGAGCAGTTCTTC
cdr3_aa: CTVTSGYNEQFF
d_call: TRBD2
j_call: TRBJ2-1
v_call: TRBV29-1

cdr3_nt: TGTGCCAGCAGTTTGAGGGGGGGGAACTACGAGCAGTACTTC
cdr3_aa: CASSLRGGNYEQYF
d_call: NA
j_call: TRBJ2-7
v_call: TRBV28

cdr3_nt: TGCAGCGTTGGGGGACTAGCGGGAGGGAACTACAATGAGCAGTTCTTC
cdr3_aa: CSVGGLAGGNYNEQFF
d_call: TRBD2
j_call: TRBJ2-1
v_call: TRBV29-1

cdr3_nt: TGTGCCAGCAGCTTAGCGGATGGGAGTAGCTCCTACGAGCAGTACTTC
cdr3_aa: CASSLADGSSSYEQYF
d_call: NA
j_call: TRBJ2-7
v_call: TRBV7-9

cdr3_nt: TGTGCCAGCTCCACAGGGGTCTACGAGCAGTACTTC
cdr3_aa: CASSTGVYEQYF
d_call: TRBD1
j_call: TRBJ2-7
v_call: TRBV18

cdr3_nt: TGTGCCAGCAGCCGGGGACAGGACAATGAGCAGTTCTTC
cdr3_aa: CASSRGQDNEQFF
d_call: TRBD1
j_call: TRBJ2-1
v_call: TRBV7-6

cdr3_nt: TGTGCCAGCAGCCCGGGACAATCCTACGAGCAGTACTTC
cdr3_aa: CASSPGQSYEQYF
d_call: NA
j_call: TRBJ2-7
v_call: TRBV5-4